A single sample gave rise to the 29 T cell receptor beta chains below, sequenced in a study of Graves' ophthalmopathy and Graves' hyperthyroidism. Scientists amplified the TCR beta CDR3 regions from RNA transcripts. Second-round multiplex PCR came after first-round RT-PCR with HTBI primers. From the multiplex PCR reads, TCRdb called clonotypes with MiXCR, one entry per CDR3 protein. The sample contains some 150,000 distinct CDR3 sequences, around two fifths of which appear only once. The sequenced material came from peripheral blood. The receptors derive from a man aged 25-45 years with Graves' ophthalmopathy.

V is TRBV28 and J is TRBJ2-5; 7 nucleotides agree with TRBD2. The CDR3 runs 15 residues. V lost 4 bases and J lost 5; bases outside the gene matches: 10. Germline V gives CDR1 MDHEN, CDR2 SYDVKM. CDR3 sequence reads: CASSSHGRMGETQYF. CDR3 bases: TGTGCCAGCAGTTCTCACGGGAGGATGGGGGAGACCCAGTACTTC.

This clonotype was observed once. The chain uses TRBV7-8 and TRBJ1-6; no clear D gene. The V end was cut by 0 bases, the J end by 8 bases, with 14 bases between. The CDR3 runs to 16 residues. Germline lookup yields CDR1 SGHVS and CDR2 FQNEAQ. The CDR3 coding sequence is TGTGCCAGCAGCTTAGCGGGCTTGCGTGGCGATTCACCCCTCCACTTT. Its translation: CASSLAGLRGDSPLHF.

CDR3 in amino acids: CASGISSETQYF. CDR3 DNA: TGTGCTAGTGGTATATCCTCGGAGACCCAGTACTTC. V usage is TRBV12-5 and J usage is TRBJ2-5; D gene uncertain. Germline CDR1 is LGHNT and CDR2 is FRNRAP. Between the trimmed V and J ends, which lost 5 bases and 5 bases, there was a span of 9 bases. CDR3 size: 12 residues. The full variable domain, with the rest looked up from reference TRBV12-5 and TRBJ2-5, is DARVTQTPRHKVTEMGQEVTMRCQPILGHNTVFWYRQTMMQGLELLAYFRNRAPLDDSGMPKDRFSAEMPDATLATLKIQPSEPRDSAVYFCASGISSETQYFGPGTRLLVL.

J is TRBJ2-7 and V is TRBV27; possibly TRBD1 for D (5 bases). CDR1 MNHEY and CDR2 SMNVEV come from the germline V gene (reference sequence). This CDR3 has 14 amino acids. The ends were cut back, 3 bases at V and 2 bases at J, with 11 bases in the middle. In DNA form, the CDR3 reads TGTGCCAGCAGTTTTGGCAGGACACCCTACGAGCAGTACTTC. This codes for CASSFGRTPYEQYF.

This chain links TRBV7-2 with TRBJ1-1; D remains unclear. The CDR3 sequence is 14 residues long. Per germline, CDR1 SGHTA and CDR2 FQGNSA. The germline V and J ends were trimmed by 0 bases and 3 bases, with 8 bases remaining between them. CDR3 nucleotides: TGTGCCAGCAGCTTAGCTAGGGAGGACACTGAAGCTTTCTTT. Its protein product is CASSLAREDTEAFF.

V usage is TRBV6-7 and J usage is TRBJ2-2; 14 positions agree with TRBD2. TRBV6-7 is an open reading frame whose function is uncertain. The CDR3 consists of 19 residues. The V and J ends lost 2 bases and 4 bases, in that order; junction bases with no gene match: 9. CDR3 in amino acids: CASSYTGLAGEPRTGELFF. The CDR3, as DNA: TGTGCCAGCAGTTACACGGGACTAGCGGGAGAACCGCGCACCGGGGAGCTGTTTTTT.

This chain connects TRBV12-3 or TRBV12-4 to TRBJ2-5, with 10 bases identical to TRBD2. This CDR3 spans 18 amino acids. Losses at the gene ends were 6 bases for V and 1 base for J; bases not matched to a gene: 14. CDR3 protein: CASRGASGRNLPQETQYF. Written as DNA, the CDR3 is TGTGCCAGCAGAGGGGCTAGCGGGAGAAACCTCCCCCAAGAGACCCAGTACTTC.

The sample holds many counts of this clonotype. The chain combines TRBV20-1 with TRBJ2-5, with D perhaps TRBD2 (5 bases). The CDR3 covers 12 residues. V was pared by 5 bases and J by 7 bases, with 14 bases between. The germline V gene has CDR1 DFQATT and CDR2 SNEGSKA (reference sequence). The CDR3, as DNA: TGCAGTGCTCAAAGGCCTAGCTCGACCCAGTACTTC. Amino acids: CSAQRPSSTQYF.

There are many counts of this clonotype. The chain recombines TRBV30 with TRBJ2-2; D remains ambiguous. This CDR3 contains 13 residues. V dropped 5 bases and J dropped 4 bases, with 11 bases sitting between them. Germline V gene data show CDR1 as GTSNPN and CDR2 as SVGIG (reference sequence). CDR3 sequence reads: CAWVQQATGELFF. CDR3 nucleotides: TGTGCCTGGGTACAGCAAGCCACCGGGGAGCTGTTTTTT. Drawing the rest from reference TRBV30 and TRBJ2-2, the complete variable domain is SQTIHQWPATLVQPVGSPLSLECTVEGTSNPNLYWYRQAAGRGLQLLFYSVGIGQISSEVPQNLSASRPQDRQFILSSKKLLLSDSGFYLCAWVQQATGELFFGEGSRLTVL.

This clonotype came up many times. This sequence joins TRBV18 and TRBJ2-5; D possibly matches TRBD1 or TRBD2 (5 bases each). The germline CDR1 and CDR2 sequences are KGHSH and LQKENI. The CDR3 extends over 15 amino acids. V was shortened by 4 bases and J by 1 base, with 13 bases between the two germline ends. The CDR3 bases are TGTGCCAGCTCACGGGACGAGGGGTTCCAAGAGACCCAGTACTTC. Translated, it gives CASSRDEGFQETQYF.

As DNA, the CDR3 is TGTGCCAGCCAAGGATCCTACGAGCAGTACTTC. It is translated as CASQGSYEQYF. This chain connects TRBV28 to TRBJ2-7, with D unresolved. Trimming left V 8 bases short and J 1 base short, with 6 bases between. CDR1 MDHEN and CDR2 SYDVKM come from the germline V gene. The CDR3 contains 11 residues.

This clonotype has ten or more counts. This chain links TRBV28 with TRBJ2-5; 7 bases fit TRBD2. The CDR3 has 16 residues. The J segment lost 4 bases and the V segment lost 3 bases, leaving 11 bases of the junction unmatched. Germline V gives CDR1 MDHEN, CDR2 SYDVKM. DNA for the CDR3: TGTGCCAGCAGTTTGACGGGGAGGGTAGCGGGAGAGACCCAGTACTTC. This sequence encodes CASSLTGRVAGETQYF.

In this sample, this clonotype turned up many times. J is TRBJ2-5 and V is TRBV11-2; 9 bases are shared with TRBD2. V lost 4 bases, J lost 5 bases, and 8 bases stayed unmatched. The CDR3 runs to 15 residues. CDR1 is SGHAT and CDR2 is FQNNGV in the germline V gene. The CDR3 DNA reads TGTGCCAGCAGCTCCGTTCGCAGCGGGAGGGAGACCCAGTACTTC. Its protein product is CASSSVRSGRETQYF.

This clonotype was seen many times. The chain employs TRBV24-1 and TRBJ1-2; TRBD1 matches 10 bases. J was trimmed by 4 bases and V by 4 bases; bases with no gene match: 5. Per germline, CDR1 KGHDR and CDR2 SFDVKD. This CDR3 has 15 residues. DNA for the CDR3: TGTGCCACCAGTGACCGGGACAGGGGACCCTATGGCTACACCTTC. Its translation is CATSDRDRGPYGYTF.

The chain employs TRBV19 and TRBJ2-5, with D perhaps given as TRBD1 or TRBD2 (5 bases each). V lost 9 bases to trimming and J lost 4 bases, with 24 bases between them. In germline, CDR1 is LNHDA, CDR2 SQIVND (reference sequence). The CDR3 runs to 16 residues. In DNA form, the CDR3 reads TGTGCCAGCTCGGGGCCCAGGTCTAAAATAGGAGAGACCCAGTACTTC. Translated, it gives CASSGPRSKIGETQYF.

In this sample, this clonotype turned up many times. The chain is built from TRBV30 and TRBJ1-2, with 7 bases matching TRBD1. V dropped 4 bases and J dropped 8; count of bases not matched to a gene: 10. The CDR3 is 13 amino acids. The V gene's germline CDR1 is GTSNPN and CDR2 SVGIG (reference sequence). The CDR3 loop is CAWTLEGARGYTF. The CDR3 bases are TGTGCCTGGACCCTGGAGGGGGCTCGGGGCTACACCTTC.

This clonotype was recorded many times. The V and J genes are TRBV24-1 and TRBJ1-1; a weak D match, TRBD1 (6 bases). Germline V gives CDR1 KGHDR, CDR2 SFDVKD. The CDR3 covers 14 residues. Trimming pared 3 bases from V and 8 bases from J, leaving 15 bases between. In DNA, the CDR3 is TGTGCCACCAGTGATCCAAGGGGGACTCAAGAAGCTTTCTTT. This sequence encodes CATSDPRGTQEAFF.

This clonotype has ten or more counts. The V and J genes are TRBV6-9 and TRBJ2-6, with D uncertain. In germline, CDR1 is MNHGY, CDR2 SVAAGI. This CDR3 has 21 residues. V lost 7 bases to trimming and J lost 0 bases, with 28 bases between them. The CDR3 DNA reads TGTGCCAGCAACCAACTCCAACTGGGTGCGCCGTGGCGCTCTGGGGCCAACGTCCTGACTTTC. Translated, it gives CASNQLQLGAPWRSGANVLTF.

The gene calls are TRBV12-3 or TRBV12-4 and TRBJ2-7; the D is unclear. V was cut by 0 bases and J by 7 bases, with 10 bases left in between. There are 13 residues in the CDR3. This chain's CDR3 is CASSLARRWEQYF. The CDR3, as DNA: TGTGCCAGCAGTTTAGCGCGCAGGTGGGAGCAGTACTTC.

This rearrangement joins TRBV6-2 or TRBV6-3 to TRBJ1-2; D may be TRBD1 (6 bases). This CDR3 contains 18 residues. Trimming pared 2 bases from V and 2 bases from J, leaving 21 bases between. Germline V gene sequence: CDR1 MNHEY, CDR2 SVGEGT. In nucleotides, the CDR3 is TGTGCCAGCAGTTACGCGTTGGCAGGGGCAAACGTCAACTATGGCTACACCTTC. Its translation: CASSYALAGANVNYGYTF.

The V gene is TRBV7-2, the J gene TRBJ1-2; no firm D call. The germline V gene has CDR1 SGHTA and CDR2 FQGNSA. Trimming shortened V by 6 bases and J by 4 bases, and 6 bases separated the two germline ends. This CDR3 region has 11 residues. The CDR3 is CASRGAYGYTF. The CDR3 nucleotides are TGTGCCAGCAGGGGTGCCTATGGCTACACCTTC.

At least ten counts were recorded for this clonotype. CDR3 bases: TGTGCCAGCGGTAGCGGGGGAGGCACTGAAGCTTTCTTT. Amino acid sequence: CASGSGGGTEAFF. The chain carries TRBV6-2 or TRBV6-3 and TRBJ1-1; tentatively, D is TRBD1 (5 bases). The CDR3 length is 13 residues. Germline loops: CDR1 MNHEY, CDR2 SVGEGT. V lost 8 bases to trimming and J lost 4 bases, with 14 bases between them.

V and J are TRBV28 and TRBJ2-2, with a tentative D call TRBD2 (6 bases). The CDR3 contains 15 residues. V lost 7 bases and J lost 3, with 15 bases in between. Germline-derived CDR1 and CDR2 are MDHEN and SYDVKM. CDR3 residues: CASKSASADTGELFF. CDR3 nucleotides: TGTGCCAGCAAGTCCGCTAGCGCTGACACCGGGGAGCTGTTTTTT.

This clonotype was picked up many times. This could be a read error, since a much larger clone is one nucleotide away. The rearrangement joins TRBV12-3 or TRBV12-4 to TRBJ1-6; D may be TRBD1 (5 bases). The germline V and J ends were trimmed by 5 bases and 10 bases, with 21 bases remaining between them. The CDR3 totals 16 residues. The CDR3 sequence is CASSPRWRQGGSPLHF. The CDR3 DNA follows: TGTGCCAGCAGTCCGCGGTGGAGGCAGGGCGGATCACCCCTCCACTTT.

This clonotype was observed many times. The CDR3 sequence is CASRGVAPRDGLVWATNSPLHF. DNA for the CDR3: TGTGCCAGCAGAGGCGTTGCACCCCGGGACGGATTAGTATGGGCGACAAATTCACCCCTCCACTTT. The genes are TRBV6-4 and TRBJ1-6; D perhaps matches TRBD1 (5 bases). V lost 6 bases and J lost 7, with 37 bases in between. Germline CDR1 MRHNA, CDR2 SNTAGT. This CDR3 is built from 22 residues.

The chain couples TRBV12-3 or TRBV12-4 to TRBJ2-7; D is unresolved. Trimming stripped 3 bases from V and 6 bases from J, with 15 bases between. The CDR3 covers 14 residues. The CDR3 loop reads CASSFEPDTSEQYF. CDR3 nucleotides: TGTGCCAGCAGTTTTGAACCTGATACAAGCGAGCAGTACTTC.

This clonotype was seen at least ten times. V gene TRBV20-1 combines with J gene TRBJ1-5, with TRBD1 identical over 7 bases. The CDR3 is made up of 16 amino acids. Germline V CDR1 and CDR2: DFQATT, SNEGSKA (reference sequence). The V segment lost 0 bases and the J segment 2 bases; nucleotides outside the gene matches: 7. The CDR3 is CSARDPQGGGNQPQHF. The CDR3 region has the DNA TGCAGTGCTAGAGACCCTCAGGGGGGCGGCAATCAGCCCCAGCATTTT.

This clonotype has a count of ten or more. V and J are TRBV5-1 and TRBJ2-6; 7 nucleotides agree with TRBD1. The V segment lost 0 bases and the J segment 0 bases; nucleotides outside the gene matches: 6. Germline V gene lookup returns CDR1 SGHRS and CDR2 YFSETQ. This CDR3 has 18 amino acids. The DNA for the CDR3 is TGCGCCAGCAGCTTGGGGGACAGAATAAACTCTGGGGCCAACGTCCTGACTTTC. Translating gives CASSLGDRINSGANVLTF.

At least ten counts were recorded for this clonotype. The chain couples TRBV12-3 or TRBV12-4 to TRBJ1-1; no reliable D call. This CDR3 is 12 amino acids long. With 6 bases removed from V and 1 base from J, the gap between germline ends came to 6 bases. CDR3: CASRSGNTEAFF. Here the CDR3 DNA reads TGTGCCAGCAGATCCGGGAACACTGAAGCTTTCTTT.